Many counts were recorded for the clone carrying this T cell receptor (beta chain). Its antigen is unknown. Sample-barcoded 5' priming and a J-beta primer mix drove a second PCR of about 6 to 12 cycles. Each cDNA was tagged by a template-switch adaptor containing 12 random nucleotides. TCRdb reprocessed the 5' RACE reads with MiXCR, giving one entry per CDR3 protein. The table includes some 1,500,000 distinct CDR3 sequences, 42% detected once. The sample comes from a study of blood T cells in healthy people across ages. Study-level results: Unsorted PBMC input precluded a conclusive naive versus antigen-experienced comparison. With naive T cell percentage, TCR beta diversity showed a strong correlation.

The CDR3 consists of 15 residues. Germline loops: CDR1 SGHTA, CDR2 FQGTGA. After removal of 4 bases from V and 2 bases from J, the junction contained 2 bases not matched to a gene. The chain is built from TRBV7-3 and TRBJ2-3, with TRBD2 identical over 11 bases. This TCR derives from a woman between 18 and 30 years old in good health. The sequenced material came from blood. The chain's CDR3 is CASSSGLAVTDTQYF. For the CDR3, the DNA is TGTGCCAGCAGCTCGGGACTAGCGGTCACAGATACGCAGTATTTT.